Listed below are T cell receptor beta chains from one sample, sequenced in a study of shared clonotypes between healthy human individuals. Profiling relied on immunoSEQ multiplex PCR, and the TCRdb table lists in-frame clones only, not all of them. The sample holds about 680,000 clones, approximately 79% seen once. The sample was memory CD4+ T cells sorted from blood. The receptors derive from a woman between 25 and 40 years old in good health. CDR3s include the opening cysteine and the closing phenylalanine or tryptophan. A D gene is named only where the DNA matches it firmly. Part of the rows lack a size; the others show once, few, many or a class for expanded clones.

d_gene	abundance	v_gene	j_gene	CDR3aa	CDR3nt
-	many	TRBV5-1	TRBJ2-2	CASSPGSPTAGELFF	TGCGCCAGCAGCCCGGGGAGCCCTACGGCCGGGGAGCTGTTTTTT
TRBD2	few	TRBV9	TRBJ2-1	CASSVMSGSWNEQFF	TGTGCCAGCAGCGTAATGAGCGGGAGTTGGAATGAGCAGTTCTTC
-	few	TRBV18	TRBJ1-2	CASSPGANGYTF	TGTGCCAGCTCACCTGGGGCGAATGGCTACACCTTC
-	-	TRBV19	TRBJ2-1	CASTPRTGEFYNEQFF	TGTGCCAGTACACCTCGGACGGGTGAATTTTACAATGAGCAGTTCTTC
TRBD1	many	TRBV19	TRBJ1-4	CASYHSRTGHEKLFF	TGTGCCAGCTACCATAGCAGGACAGGTCATGAAAAACTGTTTTTT
-	-	TRBV5-6	TRBJ2-7	CASSFLLRVEQYF	TGTGCCAGCAGCTTTCTTCTGAGAGTGGAGCAGTACTTC
-	-	TRBV7-2	TRBJ1-1	CASSLGGFTEAFF	TGTGCCAGCAGCTTAGGGGGATTCACTGAAGCTTTCTTT
TRBD2	-	TRBV5-1	TRBJ2-1	CASSSPGLAARNEQFF	TGCGCCAGCAGCTCGCCGGGACTAGCAGCAAGGAATGAGCAGTTCTTC
-	-	TRBV21-1	TRBJ2-1	CAATGVHNEQFF	TGTGCCGCGACTGGCGTGCACAATGAGCAGTTCTTC
-	few	TRBV16	TRBJ2-1	CASSPDTYNEQFF	TGTGCCAGCAGCCCTGACACCTACAATGAGCAGTTCTTC
TRBD2	-	TRBV5-1	TRBJ2-1	CASSDLTSGSFSEQFF	TGCGCCAGCAGCGACCTAACTAGCGGGAGTTTTTCTGAGCAGTTCTTC
-	many	TRBV5-1	TRBJ2-5	CASSSEAETQYF	TGCGCCAGCAGCTCCGAGGCTGAGACCCAGTACTTC
TRBD2	-	TRBV29-1	TRBJ2-5	CSAAGGAETQYF	TGCAGCGCGGCGGGGGGAGCAGAGACCCAGTACTTC
-	few	TRBV28	TRBJ2-1	CASSLFRMGGTPQRNEQFF	TGTGCCAGCAGTTTATTTCGGATGGGCGGGACCCCCCAGAGGAATGAGCAGTTCTTC
-	-	TRBV6-5	TRBJ2-1	CASSYDPGHEQFF	TGTGCCAGCAGTTATGACCCCGGCCATGAGCAGTTCTTC
-	-	TRBV6-1	TRBJ2-3	CASSESRAGGTDTQYF	TGTGCCAGCAGTGAAAGTCGAGCGGGTGGTACAGATACGCAGTATTTT
-	few	TRBV11-2	TRBJ1-3	CASSLGLASGNTIYF	TGTGCCAGCAGCTTAGGACTCGCCTCTGGAAACACCATATATTTT
TRBD1	-	TRBV28	TRBJ2-7	CASSPPQQGVLSYEQYF	TGTGCCAGCAGCCCCCCCCAACAGGGGGTTTTATCCTACGAGCAGTACTTC
-	-	TRBV5-1	TRBJ2-2	CASTPSWQGGTGELFF	TGCGCCAGCACTCCCTCATGGCAGGGCGGAACCGGGGAGCTGTTTTTT
-	few	TRBV28	TRBJ1-3	CASRSPVSGNTIYF	TGTGCCAGCCGTAGCCCGGTCTCTGGAAACACCATATATTTT
TRBD1	once	TRBV5-4	TRBJ1-4	CASSPGTGSEKLFF	TGTGCCAGCAGCCCCGGGACAGGGAGTGAAAAACTGTTTTTT
-	once	TRBV28	TRBJ1-6	CASTQESSPLHF	TGTGCCAGCACCCAGGAGAGTTCACCCCTCCACTTT
-	-	TRBV27	TRBJ2-7	CASSSSGQSYEQYF	-
-	few	TRBV6-5	TRBJ2-2	CASSEPLTGELFF	TGTGCCAGCAGCGAACCCTTGACGGGGGAGCTGTTTTTT
-	-	TRBV19	TRBJ2-1	CASCDRMGDNEQFF	TGTGCCAGTTGTGACAGGATGGGCGACAATGAGCAGTTCTTC
-	-	TRBV13	TRBJ2-4	CASSLQIGAKNIQYF	TGTGCCAGCAGCTTACAGATAGGAGCCAAAAACATTCAGTACTTC
TRBD1	-	TRBV18	TRBJ2-2	CASSPEQGAPNTGELFF	TGTGCCAGCTCACCTGAGCAGGGGGCCCCGAACACCGGGGAGCTGTTTTTT
TRBD1	few	TRBV29-1	TRBJ1-1	CSVGNRGRQVGTEAFF	TGCAGCGTTGGTAACAGGGGGCGCCAGGTCGGCACTGAAGCTTTCTTT
TRBD2	-	TRBV4-1	TRBJ2-7	CASSFSGGLAGASSYEQYF	TGCGCCAGCAGCTTTTCCGGGGGACTAGCGGGGGCGAGCTCCTACGAGCAGTACTTC
-	-	TRBV2	TRBJ1-5	CASSEVLRGNQPQHF	TGTGCCAGCAGTGAGGTATTGAGAGGGAATCAGCCCCAGCATTTT
-	-	TRBV6-5	TRBJ1-1	CASSWGRGTEAFF	TGTGCCAGCAGTTGGGGCAGGGGAACTGAAGCTTTCTTT
-	-	TRBV28	TRBJ2-7	CASSLIAYEQYF	TGTGCCAGCAGCCTTATAGCCTACGAGCAGTACTTC
-	-	TRBV27	TRBJ2-4	CASSSIDRSDIQYF	TGTGCCAGCAGTTCGATCGACAGGTCGGACATTCAGTACTTC
-	-	TRBV6-6	TRBJ1-4	CASSLNRVGEKLFF	TGTGCCAGCAGTTTGAACAGGGTCGGTGAAAAACTGTTTTTT